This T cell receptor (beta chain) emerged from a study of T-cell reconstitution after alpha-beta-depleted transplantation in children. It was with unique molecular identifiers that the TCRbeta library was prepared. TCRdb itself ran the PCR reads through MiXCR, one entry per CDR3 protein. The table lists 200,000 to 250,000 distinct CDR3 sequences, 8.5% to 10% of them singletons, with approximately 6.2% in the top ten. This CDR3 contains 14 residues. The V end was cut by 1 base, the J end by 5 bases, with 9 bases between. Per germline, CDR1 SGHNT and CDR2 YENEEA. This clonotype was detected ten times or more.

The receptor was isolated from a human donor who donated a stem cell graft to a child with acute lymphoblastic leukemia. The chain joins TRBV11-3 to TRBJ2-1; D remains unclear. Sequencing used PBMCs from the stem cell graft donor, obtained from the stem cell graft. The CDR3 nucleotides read TGTGCCAGCAGCTTAGGGCTACACAACAATGAGCAGTTCTTC. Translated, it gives CASSLGLHNNEQFF.